This TCR beta chain was obtained from a study of blood T cell repertoires in COVID-19. Germline CDR1 and CDR2: MNHEY and SVGAGI. The CDR3 is 16 amino acids. Trimming at V came to 2 bases and at J to 0 bases, leaving 4 bases not matched to a gene. Sequencing used immunoSEQ multiplex PCR; TCRdb keeps in-frame clones, though not all of them. In the table there are 61,000 or so clones, around 90% of which are singletons. There are a few counts of this clone. The clonotype was recovered from an elderly woman with active COVID-19. This chain uses TRBV6-5 with TRBJ2-1; 7 nucleotides line up with TRBD1. The specimen sequenced was peripheral blood. The CDR3 coding sequence is TGTGCCAGCAGTTACAGGGGGCGAAGCTCCTACAATGAGCAGTTCTTC. Amino acid sequence: CASSYRGRSSYNEQFF.